This T cell receptor (beta chain) was sequenced in a study of blood T cell repertoires in COVID-19. Turning to the study itself: The origin of the acute and convalescent COVID-19 samples was the United States, Italy and Spain. Nucleic acid was either cDNA or gDNA, and it came from T cells, B-cell-depleted T cells, or PBMCs.

In its sample, this clone was seen once. In the study's own analysis: From reference gene primer amplification, estimates of nucleated cell counts were derived. Profiled with immunoSEQ multiplex PCR; TCRdb holds only in-frame clones, not every one. The D gene and trimming were derived from the DNA, and the V and J assignments and clone size from that table. The profile covers about 110,000 clones, with 55% to 75% appearing a single time and around 1.9% taken by the ten largest. V trimming: 1 base; J trimming: 7 bases; junction bases outside the gene matches: 11. Germline CDR1 and CDR2: SNHLY and FYNNEI. The CDR3 has 16 residues.

The rearrangement links TRBV2 to TRBJ2-3, with 7 bases matching TRBD2. The clonotype comes from a woman aged 40 to 49 with acute or convalescent COVID-19. Sequenced material: peripheral blood. CDR3 nucleotides: TGTGCCAGCAGTGAAGGGTCCAGCGGGGAGCCTTATACGCAGTATTTT. Its translation is CASSEGSSGEPYTQYF.